The 10 T cell receptor beta chains presented below share a single source sample, sequenced in a study of shared clonotypes between healthy human individuals (dated by TCRdb to about 2020). The method behind the library was the immunoSEQ multiplex PCR assay. Not all clones reach the TCRdb copy of this immuneACCESS table, which keeps in-frame sequences only. Checked studies attribute under half of the gap to unresolved V genes and leave the rest unexplained. The sample table holds hundreds of thousands of clones, of which approximately 96% were seen once. In total, the top ten clones hold about 0.12% of the sample. CD8 naive samples were CD45RO-negative cells positively selected for CCR7, giving a CD45RA+CCR7+ population that excluded TemRA cells. The sample taken for sequencing was naive CD8+ T cells sorted from blood. In the paper's terms, the cell subset or site label means: CD45RA+CCR7+. The receptor set was obtained from a woman younger than 45 in good health.

The V call is TRBV5-5, the J call TRBJ2-2; D is unresolved. CDR1 and CDR2 from the germline V gene are SGHKS and YYEKEE (reference sequence). This CDR3 has 16 amino acids. The V and J ends lost 2 bases and 1 base respectively, with 12 bases between them. The CDR3 DNA reads TGTGCCAGCAGCTTAGAATCAGCCTGGAACACCGGGGAGCTGTTTTTT. This codes for CASSLESAWNTGELFF.

The chain couples TRBV2 to TRBJ1-4; unclear D gene. V dropped 9 bases and J dropped 0 bases, with 20 bases sitting between them. CDR3 length: 17 amino acids. The germline CDR1 and CDR2 sequences are SNHLY and FYNNEI. The CDR3, as DNA: TGTGCCAGTCACGACATCCTAGGACGGGCAACTAATGAAAAACTGTTTTTT. It codes for CASHDILGRATNEKLFF.

The rearrangement joins TRBV6-5 to TRBJ1-2; 7 positions match TRBD1. The V gene end was trimmed by 2 bases and the J gene end by 6 bases; junction bases not matched to a gene: 6. From germline, CDR1 is MNHEY and CDR2 SVGAGI. The CDR3 length is 14 residues. The CDR3 protein is CASSYGEGANGYTF. CDR3 nucleotide sequence: TGTGCCAGCAGTTACGGGGAGGGGGCGAATGGCTACACCTTC.

The V call is TRBV6-1, the J call TRBJ2-7, with 9 bases matching TRBD2. With V trimmed by 9 bases and J by 0 bases, 3 bases remained unmatched. Per germline, CDR1 MNHNS and CDR2 SASEGT. The CDR3 has 13 amino acids. The CDR3 loop reads CASGLAISYEQYF. The CDR3 DNA sequence: TGTGCCAGTGGACTAGCGATCTCCTACGAGCAGTACTTC.

V gene TRBV2 combines with J gene TRBJ2-1; D possibly matches TRBD1 or TRBD2 (6 bases each). The V gene lost 9 bases and the J gene lost 4 bases, with 13 bases spanning the gap. Germline V gives CDR1 SNHLY, CDR2 FYNNEI. The CDR3 spans 13 residues. The CDR3 nucleotides are TGTGCCAGTCTCGGGGGCGGGTACAATGAGCAGTTCTTC. It translates to CASLGGGYNEQFF.

CDR3 region: CASSLGAGGGNEQFF. The CDR3 DNA reads as TGTGCCAGCAGCTTGGGTGCGGGAGGGGGAAATGAGCAGTTCTTC. The chain couples TRBV7-3 to TRBJ2-1; 9 bases map to TRBD2. Germline V gene data show CDR1 as SGHTA and CDR2 as FQGTGA. The junction had 7 bases not matched to a gene; V was cut back by 3 bases and J by 7 bases. There are 15 residues in the CDR3.

This clone occurred once. The chain recombines TRBV6-1 with TRBJ1-2, with no clear D. This CDR3 is built from 16 residues. V lost 6 bases to trimming and J lost 1 base, with 18 bases between them. Germline V lookup: CDR1 MNHNS, CDR2 SASEGT. The CDR3 sequence is CASSENPTWNNYGYTF. CDR3 nucleotides: TGTGCCAGCAGCGAAAACCCCACATGGAATAACTATGGCTACACCTTC.

The chain uses TRBV29-1 and TRBJ2-1; TRBD2 agrees at 13 bases. Trimming took 7 bases from V and 7 from J; bases not matched to a gene: 7. This CDR3 is built from 14 residues. The germline gives CDR1 SQVTM, CDR2 ANQGSEA. The CDR3 spells CSASGTSGKNEQFF. In nucleotides, the CDR3 is TGCAGCGCATCCGGGACTAGCGGGAAGAATGAGCAGTTCTTC.

This clone was counted once. The chain employs TRBV27 and TRBJ2-3; no clear D gene. The CDR3 runs 15 residues. The germline V gene encodes CDR1 MNHEY and CDR2 SMNVEV (reference sequence). With 5 bases removed from V and 1 base from J, the gap between germline ends came to 13 bases. The CDR3 protein is CASSPSFQGTDTQYF. CDR3 nucleotide sequence: TGTGCCAGCAGTCCCTCGTTCCAGGGCACAGATACGCAGTATTTT.

The chain links TRBV30 to TRBJ2-3; D is ambiguous. Trimming shortened V by 3 bases and J by 2 bases, and 12 bases separated the two germline ends. CDR1 is GTSNPN, CDR2 SVGIG, per germline (reference sequence). This CDR3 has 14 amino acids. This chain's CDR3 is CAWSRTGPTDTQYF. The CDR3 region has the DNA TGTGCCTGGAGCCGGACGGGCCCCACAGATACGCAGTATTTT.